This TCR beta chain was sequenced for a study of CD8+CD57+ T cells in acquired aplastic anemia. Looking at the study overall: Mean yield of DNA from sorted CD4+ and CD8+ cells was roughly 3.2 ug.

Previously, flow cytometry had revealed CD8+CD57+ cell expansion in the patients chosen for sequencing. Profiling that covered TCR beta VDJ and CDR3 relied on genomic DNA as its template. TCRdb called the reads again in MiXCR, with one record for every CDR3 protein. The sample comprises over 150,000 distinct CDR3 sequences, around 60% of which are singletons, and 42% rests with the top ten. The CDR3 length is 15 residues. The germline V gene encodes CDR1 SEHNR and CDR2 FQNEAQ (reference sequence). Trimming took off 1 base at V and 0 bases at J, with 9 bases between the two ends. This clonotype was counted ten times or more.

The TCR comes from a human donor with aplastic anemia. What was sequenced was sorted CD4+, CD8+, or CD8+CD57+ T cells (not recorded which) from PBMCs. The V call is TRBV7-9, the J call TRBJ1-1, with D unclear. CDR3 protein: CASSLGPDLNTEAFF. CDR3 sequence (DNA): TGTGCCAGCAGCTTAGGACCGGACTTGAACACTGAAGCTTTCTTT.